A single sample is the source of the 4 T cell receptor beta chains below, sequenced in a study of blood T cell repertoires in COVID-19. Generated by immunoSEQ multiplex PCR, the TCRdb table keeps only in-frame clones and is missing some. The sample has approximately 440,000 clones, about 92% seen once; the top ten hold around 0.6%. Input material: PBMCs or T cells enriched from blood (not recorded which). These receptors were collected from a young man who had recovered from COVID-19.

The chain has TRBV16 and TRBJ1-2; D possibly corresponds to TRBD1 (6 bases). V was clipped by 0 bases and J by 6 bases, with 11 bases between them. The CDR3 is 14 residues long. Germline V gene data show CDR1 as KGHSY and CDR2 as FQNENV. The CDR3 sequence: CASSQSGRDNGYTF. DNA of the CDR3: TGTGCCAGCAGCCAATCGGGCCGGGACAATGGCTACACCTTC.

V is TRBV6-5 and J is TRBJ1-6, with a possible D match to TRBD1 (6 bases). The CDR3 covers 14 residues. The V and J ends lost 5 bases and 4 bases respectively, with 9 bases between them. CDR1 and CDR2 (germline): MNHEY, SVGAGI. The CDR3 DNA is TGTGCCAGCAGTCCGCAGGGGTATAATTCACCCCTCCACTTT. This codes for CASSPQGYNSPLHF.

This clone was seen a single time. V and J are TRBV4-1 and TRBJ1-1; no reliable D call. This CDR3 contains 15 residues. The V and J ends lost 4 bases and 5 bases respectively, with 17 bases between them. Germline CDR1 and CDR2: MGHRA and YSYEKL. CDR3 nucleotide sequence: TGCGCCAGCAGCCTACGCGGGTTTATCGGGACTGAAGCTTTCTTT. This gives the protein CASSLRGFIGTEAFF.

The chain combines TRBV10-3 with TRBJ2-1; the match to TRBD1 covers 9 bases. Losses at the gene ends were 10 bases for V and 7 bases for J; bases not matched to a gene: 14. Germline loops: CDR1 ENHRY, CDR2 SYGVKD. The CDR3 runs 15 residues. This CDR3 is CATKTGTGKGNEQFF. Written as DNA, the CDR3 is TGTGCCACCAAAACCGGGACAGGGAAAGGGAATGAGCAGTTCTTC.